This TCR beta chain is drawn from a study of cytomegalovirus exposure and HLA in healthy donors. In the study overall: Early release data held roughly 90 million unique TCRs from HLA-typed donors. Notes on the study in general: According to an earlier analysis, most TCR beta V segments yielded productive rearrangements about 90% or about 30% of the time. In a later analysis, common viral pathogens appeared linked to several of the most significant clusters.

Note on this clone: Its antigen is as yet unknown.

The CDR3 consists of 12 residues. Germline CDR1 MRHNA, CDR2 SNTAGT. The PCR used 60 Vbeta and 13 Jbeta primers. The assay was immunoSEQ multiplex PCR, and TCRdb's table has in-frame clones only and misses some. The data contain roughly 190,000 clones, around 83% of them seen just once; the ten biggest clones take up 1.7%. The rearrangement links TRBV6-4 to TRBJ1-2; 8 bases fit TRBD1. This TCR was sampled from a man between 35 and 55 years old in good health and CMV-seropositive. Sequencing input: PBMCs. CDR3 residues: CSSLDRGLGYTF. The DNA for the CDR3 is TGTTCCTCCCTTGACAGGGGTCTTGGCTACACCTTC.